The 8 T cell receptor beta chains given below trace back to one sample, sequenced in a study of T cell responses to AZD1222 COVID-19 vaccine. The method was immunoSEQ multiplex PCR; TCRdb's version includes in-frame clones alone and lacks a portion of them. The sample has 95,000 or so clones, roughly 90% seen once. The sequences come from peripheral blood, collected 28 days after the second AZD1222 dose. The source of these receptors is an adult who received the AZD1222 COVID-19 vaccine.

This chain uses TRBV9 with TRBJ2-1; possible D gene TRBD1, 6 bases. This CDR3 region has 16 residues. Germline loops: CDR1 SGDLS, CDR2 YYNGEE. V was cut by 2 bases and J by 0 bases, with 12 bases left in between. The CDR3 sequence is CASSVTTGSSYNEQFF. CDR3 sequence (DNA): TGTGCCAGCAGCGTGACCACAGGGAGCTCCTACAATGAGCAGTTCTTC.

This clone was seen once. The chain couples TRBV20-1 to TRBJ2-3; no clear D gene. V shed 6 bases and J shed 0 bases, with 16 bases lying between them. This CDR3 is 15 amino acids long. CDR1 and CDR2 from the germline V gene are DFQATT and SNEGSKA (reference sequence). DNA for the CDR3: TGCAGTGCGAGTGCCCCTTCGAGGAGCACAGATACGCAGTATTTT. Its protein product is CSASAPSRSTDTQYF.

The chain links TRBV27 to TRBJ2-3; D call uncertain. This CDR3 has 14 amino acids. V was shortened by 4 bases and J by 2 bases, with 10 bases between the two germline ends. From germline, CDR1 is MNHEY and CDR2 SMNVEV (reference sequence). The CDR3 protein is CASSSWIATDTQYF. CDR3 DNA sequence: TGTGCCAGCAGTTCATGGATTGCCACAGATACGCAGTATTTT.

V usage is TRBV7-2 and J usage is TRBJ1-5; 9 nucleotides match TRBD1. The germline V gene encodes CDR1 SGHTA and CDR2 FQGNSA. The J segment lost 0 bases and the V segment lost 3 bases, leaving 6 bases of the junction unmatched. CDR3 length: 17 amino acids. CDR3 in DNA: TGTGCCAGCAGCTTGGGGGGGACAGGGATTAGCAATCAGCCCCAGCATTTT. Translated: CASSLGGTGISNQPQHF.

The J gene is TRBJ1-2, the V gene TRBV4-3; no clear D. V lost 4 bases to trimming and J lost 6 bases, with 18 bases between them. Germline CDR1 reads LGHNA; CDR2 reads YSLEER. The CDR3 totals 15 residues. The CDR3 sequence: CASSPPRAGADGYTF. CDR3 in DNA: TGCGCCAGCAGCCCCCCTCGAGCCGGAGCAGATGGCTACACCTTC.

This clone has just one count. The V and J genes are TRBV6-5 and TRBJ2-6; no clear D gene. Trimming removed 10 bases from V and 4 bases from J, with 14 bases in between. Germline loops: CDR1 MNHEY, CDR2 SVGAGI. The CDR3 runs to 14 residues. The CDR3 nucleotides read TGTGCCACCGTTCGGACGGAAGGGGCCAACGTCCTGACTTTC. This gives the protein CATVRTEGANVLTF.

V gene TRBV2 combines with J gene TRBJ1-6; no clear D. The CDR3 length is 16 residues. Germline V CDR1 and CDR2: SNHLY, FYNNEI. V was clipped by 4 bases and J by 1 base, with 11 bases between them. The CDR3 DNA is TGTGCCAGCAGTGGGACGGCGGGTTCCTATAATTCACCCCTCCACTTT. Amino acids: CASSGTAGSYNSPLHF.

J is TRBJ2-1 and V is TRBV19, with 7 bases fitting TRBD1. The CDR3 sequence is 17 residues long. In germline, CDR1 is LNHDA, CDR2 SQIVND (reference sequence). Trimming at V came to 5 bases and at J to 3 bases, leaving 13 bases not matched to a gene. This CDR3 reads CASSGGTGTANYNEQFF. The CDR3 nucleotides read TGTGCCAGTAGTGGGGGAACCGGGACAGCGAACTACAATGAGCAGTTCTTC.